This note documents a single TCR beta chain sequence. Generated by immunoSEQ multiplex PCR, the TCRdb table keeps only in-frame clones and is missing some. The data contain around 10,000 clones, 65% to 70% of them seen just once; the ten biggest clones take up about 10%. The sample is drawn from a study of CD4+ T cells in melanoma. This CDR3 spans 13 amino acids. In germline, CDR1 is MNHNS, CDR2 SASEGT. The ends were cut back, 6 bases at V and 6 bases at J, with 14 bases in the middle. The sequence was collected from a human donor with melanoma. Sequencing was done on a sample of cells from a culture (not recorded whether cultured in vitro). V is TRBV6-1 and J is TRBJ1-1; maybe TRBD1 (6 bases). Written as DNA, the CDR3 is TGTGCCAGCAGACAGGGACCAAACGCTGAAGCTTTCTTT. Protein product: CASRQGPNAEAFF.